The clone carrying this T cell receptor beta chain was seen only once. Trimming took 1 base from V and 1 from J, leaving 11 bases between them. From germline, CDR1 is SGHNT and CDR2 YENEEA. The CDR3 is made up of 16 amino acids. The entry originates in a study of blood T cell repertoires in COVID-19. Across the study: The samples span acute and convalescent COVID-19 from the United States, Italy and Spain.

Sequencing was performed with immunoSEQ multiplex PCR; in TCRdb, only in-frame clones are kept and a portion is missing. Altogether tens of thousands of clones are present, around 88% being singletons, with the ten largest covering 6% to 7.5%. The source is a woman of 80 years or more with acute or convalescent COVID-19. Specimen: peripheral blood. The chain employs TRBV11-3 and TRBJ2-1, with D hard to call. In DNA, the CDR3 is TGTGCCAGCAGCTTAGGCCTGCCCGGTTCCTACAATGAGCAGTTCTTC. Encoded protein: CASSLGLPGSYNEQFF.